This TCR beta chain was retrieved from a study of T cell repertoires in cytomegalovirus infection. About the study: TCR beta signatures that were public indicated CMV infection and matching HLA type.

Findings and limits, study-wide: Totalled public TCR beta family frequency picked out people who carried CMV plus the relevant HLA.

TCRdb re-analysed the reads in MiXCR, keeping a single row per CDR3 protein. The sample lists nearly 70,000 distinct CDR3 sequences; 20% to 25% were seen once. Trimming cost V 7 bases and J 4 bases, with 16 bases left between them. This CDR3 is 14 amino acids long. Germline CDR1 MNHEY, CDR2 SVGEGT. This clonotype turned up a few times. No antigen is known for it. This clonotype originated in a human donor in good health (CMV status not recorded). Some clones in this sample may be carry-over from other donors' samples. The sample taken for sequencing was PBMCs, sequenced either directly or after in vitro stimulation (not recorded which). V usage is TRBV6-2 or TRBV6-3 and J usage is TRBJ1-1, with D uncertain. The CDR3 loop reads CASNGLGVGTEAFF. DNA of the CDR3: TGTGCCAGCAACGGTCTCGGGGTTGGCACTGAAGCTTTCTTT.